These 22 T cell receptor beta chains came from one sample sequenced in a study of blood T cell repertoires in COVID-19 (dated by TCRdb to about 2020). Library construction relied on the immunoSEQ multiplex PCR assay. TCRdb obtained this table from immuneACCESS and retained in-frame rearrangements with V and J assigned. These tables miss some clones; where compared with another copy, unresolved V genes account for less than half of the shortfall, and the remainder is unexplained. The sample table contains fewer than 200,000 clones; only one count was recorded for 82% of them. The ten largest clones capture 5.2% of the sample. Sequencing input: PBMCs or T cells enriched from blood (not recorded which). The receptors originated from a woman in her sixties or seventies with acute COVID-19.

V gene TRBV11-3 combines with J gene TRBJ1-2; D may be TRBD1 (6 bases). The CDR3 totals 15 residues. Trimming shortened V by 5 bases and J by 5 bases, and 18 bases separated the two germline ends. Germline CDR1 reads SGHNT; CDR2 reads YENEEA. The CDR3 DNA reads TGTGCCAGCAGCCTTCTTGTACGGACAGCTTATGGCTACACCTTC. Encoded protein: CASSLLVRTAYGYTF. The full variable domain, in which reference TRBV11-3 and TRBJ1-2 provide the parts outside the CDR3, is EAGVVQSPRYKIIEKKQPVAFWCNPISGHNTLYWYLQNLGQGPELLIRYENEEAVDDSQLPKDRFSAERLKGVDSTLKIQPAELGDSAVYLCASSLLVRTAYGYTFGSGTRLTVV.

The CDR3 reads CASSQVDSPAFF. CDR3 sequence (DNA): TGCGCCAGCAGCCAAGTCGACAGCCCAGCTTTCTTT. This chain links TRBV4-3 with TRBJ1-1; D might be TRBD1 (5 bases). The CDR3 covers 12 residues. The V gene lost 1 base and the J gene lost 10 bases, with 10 bases spanning the gap. Looked up from germline, CDR1 is LGHNA and CDR2 is YSLEER.

V gene TRBV19 combines with J gene TRBJ1-2; D ambiguous. The ends were cut back, 5 bases at V and 2 bases at J, with 9 bases in the middle. The CDR3 runs to 13 residues. Germline-derived CDR1 and CDR2 are LNHDA and SQIVND (reference sequence). CDR3 nucleotides: TGTGCCAGTAGTCCTGCCCTAAACTATGGCTACACCTTC. Translating gives CASSPALNYGYTF.

This clone was found a few times. The chain joins TRBV7-9 to TRBJ2-6; the D is unclear. The CDR3 contains 16 residues. Germline CDR1 reads SEHNR; CDR2 reads FQNEAQ (reference sequence). The ends were cut back, 5 bases at V and 0 bases at J, with 11 bases in the middle. CDR3 DNA: TGTGCCAGCAGCCCCCTGGAGTACTCTGGGGCCAACGTCCTGACTTTC. It codes for CASSPLEYSGANVLTF.

This clone has a handful of counts. The V gene is TRBV7-2, the J gene TRBJ1-1, with D possibly TRBD1 on 6 matching bases. CDR3 length equals 13 residues. Germline lookup yields CDR1 SGHTA and CDR2 FQGNSA. V dropped 5 bases and J dropped 9 bases, with 16 bases sitting between them. This CDR3 is CASSPVGGGQAFF. The CDR3 DNA reads TGTGCCAGCAGCCCCGTAGGGGGTGGACAAGCTTTCTTT.

The chain combines TRBV5-1 with TRBJ1-1; TRBD1 matches at 7 bases. CDR3 length equals 14 residues. The V gene's germline CDR1 is SGHRS and CDR2 YFSETQ. Germline trimming cut 9 bases from V and 0 bases from J; bases unmatched to any gene: 8. This CDR3 reads CATRTGVMNTEAFF. The CDR3 bases are TGCGCCACCCGAACAGGGGTCATGAACACTGAAGCTTTCTTT.

The V and J genes are TRBV18 and TRBJ1-2; TRBD1 agrees at 8 bases. CDR1 is KGHSH and CDR2 is LQKENI in the germline V gene. The CDR3 contains 17 residues. J gave up 2 bases and V 1 base, and 9 bases lay outside the gene matches. CDR3 region: CASSPRTGRGTNYGYTF. In DNA, the CDR3 is TGTGCCAGCTCACCACGGACAGGGCGAGGGACCAACTATGGCTACACCTTC.

The chain joins TRBV9 to TRBJ1-2, with no clear D. The V and J ends lost 0 bases and 3 bases respectively, with 15 bases between them. Germline CDR1 SGDLS, CDR2 YYNGEE. CDR3 length equals 16 residues. The CDR3 bases are TGTGCCAGCAGCGTAGAGTCAGGCTATAACCACTATGGCTACACCTTC. Its protein is CASSVESGYNHYGYTF.

The genes are TRBV6-5 and TRBJ2-2; D possibly corresponds to TRBD1 (6 bases). CDR1 and CDR2 (germline): MNHEY, SVGAGI. The CDR3 consists of 15 residues. Trimming took 6 bases from V and 1 from J, leaving 12 bases between them. For the CDR3, the DNA is TGTGCCAGCAGAACTGACAGGTGGAACACCGGGGAGCTGTTTTTT. Its translation: CASRTDRWNTGELFF.

In regard to this clone: A much larger clone lies one base from this, so it may be a read error. The chain couples TRBV27 to TRBJ1-5; D may be TRBD1 (5 bases). CDR1 MNHEY and CDR2 SMNVEV come from the germline V gene (reference sequence). Between the trimmed V and J ends, which lost 3 bases and 3 bases, there was a span of 6 bases. The CDR3 length is 13 residues. CDR3 region: CASSLGLNQPQHF. The CDR3 DNA follows: TGTGCCAGCAGTTTGGGACTCAATCAGCCCCAGCATTTT.

The gene calls are TRBV3-1 (or the pseudogene TRBV3-2) and TRBJ2-7; 12 bases fit TRBD2. CDR1 LGHDT and CDR2 YNNKEL come from the germline V gene (reference sequence). The CDR3 covers 16 residues. V dropped 4 bases and J dropped 2; count of bases not matched to a gene: 6. Written as DNA, the CDR3 is TGTGCCAGCAGCCCACACAGGACTAGCGGGACCTACGAGCAGTACTTC. Translated, it gives CASSPHRTSGTYEQYF.

V and J are TRBV7-9 and TRBJ1-2, with D unresolved. This CDR3 contains 14 residues. V lost 5 bases, J lost 4 bases, and 14 bases lay in between. The germline V gene encodes CDR1 SEHNR and CDR2 FQNEAQ (reference sequence). This chain's CDR3 is CASSPQSATYGYTF. The CDR3 coding sequence is TGTGCCAGCAGCCCACAGTCAGCTACCTATGGCTACACCTTC.

The rearrangement uses TRBV6-5 and TRBJ2-5; D is undetermined. V lost 0 bases, J lost 4 bases, and 12 bases lay in between. CDR3 length: 15 amino acids. CDR1 and CDR2 from the germline V gene are MNHEY and SVGAGI. The CDR3 DNA reads TGTGCCAGCAGTTACTCGAAGGCGACGGGAGAGACCCAGTACTTC. This sequence encodes CASSYSKATGETQYF.

The rearrangement uses TRBV5-1 and TRBJ1-1; D remains ambiguous. This CDR3 comprises 15 residues. Per the germline V gene, CDR1 is SGHRS and CDR2 is YFSETQ. V shed 1 base and J shed 3 bases, with 13 bases lying between them. CDR3 loop: CASSLLSGDDTEAFF. The CDR3 DNA sequence: TGCGCCAGCAGCTTGCTCTCGGGAGATGACACTGAAGCTTTCTTT.

The gene calls are TRBV29-1 and TRBJ2-7; 7 bases are a match to TRBD1. The CDR3 contains 15 residues. Trimming cost V 1 base and J 4 bases; bases outside gene matches: 10. CDR1 and CDR2 (germline): SQVTM, ANQGSEA. CDR3 residues: CSVEATGTDLYEQYF. The CDR3 bases are TGCAGCGTTGAAGCTACCGGGACAGATTTATACGAGCAGTACTTC.

V gene TRBV29-1 combines with J gene TRBJ1-2; D might be TRBD1 (5 bases). Between the trimmed V and J ends, which lost 6 bases and 4 bases, there was a span of 9 bases. Per germline, CDR1 SQVTM and CDR2 ANQGSEA. This CDR3 has 11 amino acids. The DNA for the CDR3 is TGCAGCGTCAGGGAATCCTATGGCTACACCTTC. Encoded protein: CSVRESYGYTF.

The CDR3 loop is CASRRGQGNEQFF. CDR3 nucleotides: TGCGCCAGCAGAAGGGGACAGGGCAATGAGCAGTTCTTC. V is TRBV10-2 and J is TRBJ2-1, with TRBD1 matching over 9 bases. The junction had 3 bases not matched to a gene; V was cut back by 6 bases and J by 6 bases. There are 13 residues in the CDR3. Germline values: CDR1 WSHSY, CDR2 SAAADI.

The chain employs TRBV9 and TRBJ2-1, with D possibly being TRBD2 (5 bases). The V and J ends lost 2 bases and 2 bases respectively, with 20 bases between them. Germline loops: CDR1 SGDLS, CDR2 YYNGEE. CDR3 length: 18 amino acids. The CDR3 sequence: CASSVSPHRGLPYNEQFF. The DNA for the CDR3 is TGTGCCAGCAGCGTCTCCCCCCACCGCGGGCTACCCTACAATGAGCAGTTCTTC.

This clone was observed a few times. CDR3 DNA sequence: TGTGCCAGCAGGAGGACTAGCGGCAACACCGGGGAGCTGTTTTTT. Amino acids: CASRRTSGNTGELFF. The rearrangement joins TRBV7-2 to TRBJ2-2, with TRBD2 identical over 10 bases. The CDR3 consists of 15 residues. Germline V CDR1 and CDR2: SGHTA, FQGNSA. The trim removed 6 bases at V and 2 bases at J, leaving 3 bases unmatched.

This chain links TRBV7-2 with TRBJ2-5; TRBD1 aligns across 12 bases. CDR1 is SGHTA, CDR2 FQGNSA, per germline. After removal of 1 base from V and 1 base from J, the junction contained 4 bases not matched to a gene. This CDR3 comprises 17 residues. The CDR3 bases are TGTGCCAGCAGCTTAGTGGGACAGGGGGCACTCCAAGAGACCCAGTACTTC. Translated, it gives CASSLVGQGALQETQYF.

This chain joins TRBV7-2 and TRBJ2-1, with TRBD2 matching 11 bases. Trimming removed 2 bases from V and 8 bases from J; junction bases left unmatched: 5. This CDR3 comprises 15 residues. Germline values: CDR1 SGHTA, CDR2 FQGNSA. The CDR3 spells CASSLRPSGRYEQFF. The CDR3 DNA reads as TGTGCCAGCAGCTTAAGGCCTAGCGGGAGGTATGAGCAGTTCTTC.

The J gene is TRBJ1-4, the V gene TRBV28, with 12 bases lining up with TRBD1. J gave up 7 bases and V 7 bases, and 4 bases lay outside the gene matches. The CDR3 runs 14 residues. The germline gives CDR1 MDHEN, CDR2 SYDVKM. The CDR3 spells CASIPGQGAEKLFF. The CDR3 DNA sequence: TGTGCCAGCATCCCGGGACAGGGGGCTGAAAAACTGTTTTTT.